The clone carrying this T cell receptor beta chain was seen once. J gave up 1 base and V 5 bases, and 5 bases lay outside the gene matches. This CDR3 has 15 residues. Germline CDR1 reads SEHNR; CDR2 reads FQNEAQ (reference sequence). This sample is part of a study of OX40 agonist ivuxolimab in advanced cancers. The overall study: Patients received ivuxolimab, an agonistic anti-OX40 (CD134) antibody. Patients in dose escalation had liver, melanoma, kidney or head and neck cancers. One hepatocellular carcinoma and a couple of cutaneous melanoma patients partially responded.

This table comes from immunoSEQ multiplex PCR, and its TCRdb copy is limited to in-frame clones, with some not included. This table has roughly 76,000 clones, 75% to 90% appearing once. The receptor comes from an adult with an advanced solid tumor such as melanoma, head and neck, liver or kidney cancer. The sample here was CD4+ or CD8+ T cells sorted from blood, taken in a trial of the OX40 agonist ivuxolimab. The chain carries TRBV7-9 and TRBJ1-2; 9 bases match TRBD1. The DNA for the CDR3 is TGTGCCAGCAGCCTAGGGACAGGGAATAACTATGGCTACACCTTC. Its translation: CASSLGTGNNYGYTF.